This T cell receptor (beta chain) appears in the sequencing data of a study of cytomegalovirus exposure and HLA in healthy donors. Background on the study: The approximately 120 validation repertoires, a later analysis reported, used the same platform as the 550 to 700 repertoires from the first cohort.

On this clone: Its antigen is still unknown.

Study observations and caveats: There were fewer than 200 TCR beta chains listed as cytomegalovirus-associated.

Here immunoSEQ multiplex PCR was the method, and the copy in TCRdb shows in-frame clones only, minus some. The sample consists of roughly 330,000 clones, roughly nine tenths of them appearing once. The germline V gene has CDR1 SGDLS and CDR2 YYNGEE. With 3 bases clipped from V and 0 bases from J, the junction kept 1 base outside the gene matches. The CDR3 length is 15 residues. This clonotype was sampled from a young woman in good health and CMV-seropositive. The specimen sequenced was PBMCs. The V and J genes are TRBV9 and TRBJ1-1; 11 bases map to TRBD1. CDR3 in DNA: TGTGCCAGCAGCGGGACAGGGGGCATGAACACTGAAGCTTTCTTT. Translating it yields CASSGTGGMNTEAFF.